This record covers a single T cell receptor (beta chain). Per the original data handling: Counts of nucleated cells, estimated from reference gene primer amplification, were obtained. Repertoires were generated with immunoSEQ multiplex PCR, while TCRdb's copy carries only in-frame clones and drops some. V and J calls plus clone size are reproduced from that table; the DNA served to infer D and trimming. The sample records around 23,000 clones, 72% being singletons. This record belongs to a study of blood T cell repertoires in COVID-19. Study details: There were acute and convalescent COVID-19 samples, and they came from the United States, Italy and Spain. T cells, B-cell-depleted T cells, or PBMCs provided the cDNA or gDNA that served as material.

V gave up 3 bases and J gave up 3 bases, with 12 bases separating them. The length of the CDR3 is 15 residues. Germline assignment: CDR1 SEHNR and CDR2 FQNEAQ (reference sequence). The genes are TRBV7-9 and TRBJ2-1; D is perhaps TRBD2 (6 bases). Material: peripheral blood. The TCR originated in a woman of 80 years or more with acute or convalescent COVID-19. The CDR3 DNA sequence: TGTGCCAGCAGCTTGGCCTCGGGGGACTACAATGAGCAGTTCTTC. Translation gives CASSLASGDYNEQFF.